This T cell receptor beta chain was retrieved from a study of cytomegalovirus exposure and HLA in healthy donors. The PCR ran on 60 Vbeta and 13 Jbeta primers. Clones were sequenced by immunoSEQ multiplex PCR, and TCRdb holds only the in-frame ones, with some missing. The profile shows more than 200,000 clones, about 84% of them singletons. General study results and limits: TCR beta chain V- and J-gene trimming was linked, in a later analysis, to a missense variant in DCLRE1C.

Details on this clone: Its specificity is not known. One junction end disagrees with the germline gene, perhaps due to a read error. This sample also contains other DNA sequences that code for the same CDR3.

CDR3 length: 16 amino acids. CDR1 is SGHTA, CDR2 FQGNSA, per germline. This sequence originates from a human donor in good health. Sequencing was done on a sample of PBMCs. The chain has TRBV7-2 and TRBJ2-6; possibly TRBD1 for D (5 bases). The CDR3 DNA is TGTGCCAGCAGCCCACGGGTCACCTCTGGGGCCAACGTCTTGACTTTC. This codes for CASSPRVTSGANVLTF. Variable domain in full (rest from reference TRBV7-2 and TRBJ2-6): GAGVSQSPSNKVTEKGKDVELRCDPISGHTALYWYRQSLGQGLEFLIYFQGNSAPDKSGLPSDRFSAERTGGSVSTLTIQRTQQEDSAVYLCASSPRVTSGANVLTFGAGSRLTVL.